Described below is a single TCR beta chain sequence and its context. The antigen is undetermined. The data were taken from a study of circulating tumor DNA in untreated peripheral T-cell lymphoma. Findings and caveats of the study: Tumor-specific clonotypes: identified in around 71% of patients, about 84% of baseline tissues.

Before treatment, baseline tumor tissue was collected for sequencing. Only in-frame clones appear in the TCRdb table, and some are missing; sequencing was by immunoSEQ multiplex PCR. The data hold over 950 clones, with 82% observed a single time. Per the germline V gene, CDR1 is LNHNV and CDR2 is YYDKDF (reference sequence). V was shortened by 3 bases and J by 6 bases, with 19 bases between the two germline ends. This CDR3 contains 16 residues. V is TRBV15 and J is TRBJ2-3; D tentatively fits TRBD1 or TRBD2 (7 bases each). The receptor's source is a human donor with peripheral T-cell lymphoma. Sequenced: tumor tissue. This chain's CDR3 is CATSRGRGQGDDTQYF. The DNA for the CDR3 is TGTGCCACCAGCAGGGGGAGGGGCCAGGGGGACGATACGCAGTATTTT.